Sequencing of this TCR beta chain was carried out in a study of CD8 T cells in ankylosing spondylitis. This clonotype was recorded many times. Its matching antigen is unknown. It was by quantitative 5'-RACE with molecular barcodes that TCR beta libraries were made. TCRdb reprocessed the 5' RACE reads with MiXCR, giving one entry per CDR3 protein. This sample has about 250,000 distinct CDR3 sequences, with over 15% found just once. Overall study results and limits: Matched synovial fluid from ankylosing spondylitis patients was reported to be enriched for disease-linked clones. Disease-associated clonotypes exhibited CD8+ identity and were relatively infrequent in peripheral blood.

J was trimmed by 6 bases and V by 6 bases; bases with no gene match: 2. The length of the CDR3 is 14 residues. Germline V gene sequence: CDR1 ENHRY, CDR2 SYGVKD. The specimen sequenced was blood, either unsorted or a sorted T cell fraction (not recorded which). The chain carries TRBV10-3 and TRBJ1-6; 10 bases agree with TRBD1. The sequence came from a male donor with ankylosing spondylitis or in good health (not recorded which). For the CDR3, the DNA is TGTGCCATCAGCTGGACAGGGGGTAATTCACCCCTCCACTTT. Its protein product is CAISWTGGNSPLHF.